A single sample is the source of the 17 T cell receptor beta chains below, sequenced in a study of cytomegalovirus exposure and HLA in healthy donors. PCR amplification relied on 60 Vbeta primers (plus 13 Jbeta primers). Sequencing used immunoSEQ multiplex PCR; TCRdb keeps in-frame clones, though not all of them. The sample includes around 99,000 clones, around 77% of them seen just once. Sequencing was done on a sample of PBMCs. The receptors come from a middle-aged man in good health and CMV-seronegative.

The CDR3 is CASGGQGGSPLHF. The DNA of the CDR3 is TGTGCCAGCGGGGGACAGGGGGGATCACCCCTCCACTTT. The chain is built from TRBV2 and TRBJ1-6, with 11 bases fitting TRBD1. CDR3 size: 13 residues. V lost 8 bases and J lost 10; bases outside the gene matches: 4. The V gene's germline CDR1 is SNHLY and CDR2 FYNNEI.

This clone is termed medium-sized. The rearrangement uses TRBV6-5 and TRBJ1-2; possible D gene TRBD1, 5 bases. This CDR3 is 11 amino acids long. Trimming removed 6 bases from V and 4 bases from J, with 6 bases in between. From germline, CDR1 is MNHEY and CDR2 SVGAGI. The CDR3 sequence: CASRTAYGYTF. As DNA, the CDR3 is TGTGCCAGCAGGACAGCCTATGGCTACACCTTC.

This clone turned up a few times. The V call is TRBV6-5, the J call TRBJ1-1; D call uncertain. Germline V CDR1 and CDR2: MNHEY, SVGAGI. The germline V and J ends were trimmed by 6 bases and 1 base, with 9 bases remaining between them. There are 13 residues in the CDR3. CDR3: CASRIRGNTEAFF. The CDR3 DNA is TGTGCCAGCAGGATCCGGGGGAACACTGAAGCTTTCTTT.

The chain couples TRBV14 to TRBJ1-2; TRBD1 matches at 8 bases. Trimming removed 2 bases from V and 5 bases from J; junction bases left unmatched: 10. The CDR3 is 16 amino acids. The germline gives CDR1 SGHDN, CDR2 FVKESK. The CDR3 DNA is TGTGCCAGCAGCCAACAGGGGGCTTCGGGAAAATATGGCTACACCTTC. Translated: CASSQQGASGKYGYTF. Full variable domain (outside the CDR3, taken from reference TRBV14 and TRBJ1-2): EAGVTQFPSHSVIEKGQTVTLRCDPISGHDNLYWYRRVMGKEIKFLLHFVKESKQDESGMPNNRFLAERTGGTYSTLKVQPAELEDSGVYFCASSQQGASGKYGYTFGSGTRLTVV.

The count of this clone is one. The V call is TRBV9, the J call TRBJ1-1; D may be TRBD1 (5 bases). V shed 4 bases and J shed 4 bases, with 17 bases lying between them. The CDR3 is made up of 15 amino acids. Looked up from germline, CDR1 is SGDLS and CDR2 is YYNGEE. The CDR3 region has the DNA TGTGCCAGCAGCTCAGTGGGGGGTTTTGGCACTGAAGCTTTCTTT. This sequence encodes CASSSVGGFGTEAFF.

V is TRBV11-3 and J is TRBJ2-7; 12 bases fit TRBD2. In germline, CDR1 is SGHNT, CDR2 YENEEA. The CDR3 covers 15 residues. The ends lost 5 bases at V and 3 bases at J; junction bases unmatched: 5. The CDR3 loop reads CASSPGLAGIYEQYF. Written as DNA, the CDR3 is TGTGCCAGCAGCCCTGGACTAGCGGGAATCTACGAGCAGTACTTC.

The chain uses TRBV30 and TRBJ1-6; D unclear. Trimming removed 0 bases from V and 14 bases from J, with 11 bases in between. CDR1 is GTSNPN and CDR2 is SVGIG in the germline V gene (reference sequence). This CDR3 contains 12 residues. This chain's CDR3 is CAWSVFDEALHF. The CDR3, as DNA: TGTGCCTGGAGTGTTTTCGACGAGGCCCTCCACTTT.

J is TRBJ2-2 and V is TRBV11-3; D uncertain. CDR1 is SGHNT and CDR2 is YENEEA in the germline V gene. This CDR3 region has 12 residues. V dropped 1 base and J dropped 6 bases, with 3 bases sitting between them. Here the CDR3 reads CASSLASGELFF. The CDR3, as DNA: TGTGCCAGCAGCTTAGCTTCCGGGGAGCTGTTTTTT.

The chain employs TRBV5-1 and TRBJ2-1, with D possibly being TRBD1 (6 bases). The CDR3 has 15 amino acids. CDR1 and CDR2 from the germline V gene are SGHRS and YFSETQ. V was pared by 0 bases and J by 4 bases, with 11 bases between. The CDR3 nucleotides read TGCGCCAGCAGCTTGGCCCTAGGACAGTACAATGAGCAGTTCTTC. This gives the protein CASSLALGQYNEQFF.

This clone was counted once. The chain recombines TRBV5-6 with TRBJ2-2; D possibly corresponds to TRBD2 (6 bases). Germline CDR1 reads SGHDT; CDR2 reads YYEEEE. There are 15 residues in the CDR3. The V and J ends lost 4 bases and 3 bases respectively, with 13 bases between them. In nucleotides, the CDR3 is TGTGCCAGCAGCGCTTCGGGACTTGACACCGGGGAGCTGTTTTTT. This sequence encodes CASSASGLDTGELFF.

This clone turned up a few times. This chain links TRBV7-9 with TRBJ1-4; D might be TRBD1 (5 bases). This CDR3 has 14 amino acids. Trimming took off 5 bases at V and 6 bases at J, with 13 bases between the two ends. In germline, CDR1 is SEHNR, CDR2 FQNEAQ (reference sequence). DNA of the CDR3: TGTGCCAGCAGCGGGACTGTGTATGATGAAAAACTGTTTTTT. It encodes CASSGTVYDEKLFF.

The rearrangement links TRBV6-5 to TRBJ1-2; 8 positions agree with TRBD1. Trimming removed 6 bases from V and 2 bases from J; junction bases left unmatched: 5. The CDR3 has 14 residues. CDR1 and CDR2 from the germline V gene are MNHEY and SVGAGI. Written as DNA, the CDR3 is TGTGCCAGCAGCGGCGGACAGGGAAACTATGGCTACACCTTC. It codes for CASSGGQGNYGYTF.

The chain is built from TRBV28 and TRBJ2-1; no definite D call. The germline CDR1 and CDR2 sequences are MDHEN and SYDVKM. CDR3 length: 12 residues. V was shortened by 4 bases and J by 4 bases, with 5 bases between the two germline ends. CDR3 residues: CASSSLYNEQFF. In DNA, the CDR3 is TGTGCCAGCAGTTCCCTGTACAATGAGCAGTTCTTC.

CDR3 in amino acids: CAISGQTSQETQYF. For the CDR3, the DNA is TGTGCCATCAGTGGCCAGACATCTCAAGAGACCCAGTACTTC. The V gene is TRBV10-3, the J gene TRBJ2-5; D is unresolved. Germline V gives CDR1 ENHRY, CDR2 SYGVKD. The CDR3 covers 14 residues. Trimming left V 4 bases short and J 2 bases short, with 11 bases between.

The chain links TRBV6-4 to TRBJ2-3; 10 bases line up with TRBD2. After removal of 2 bases from V and 6 bases from J, the junction contained 5 bases not matched to a gene. Germline assignment: CDR1 MRHNA and CDR2 SNTAGT. This CDR3 contains 15 residues. The CDR3 DNA reads TGTGCCAGCAGTGACGGTAGCGGGGGGTTCGATACGCAGTATTTT. This translates into CASSDGSGGFDTQYF.

The rearrangement links TRBV19 to TRBJ2-2; D unclear. Between the trimmed V and J ends, which lost 8 bases and 6 bases, there was a span of 16 bases. CDR1 and CDR2 from the germline V gene are LNHDA and SQIVND (reference sequence). The CDR3 totals 14 residues. CDR3 coding DNA: TGTGCCAGTGATGTCTCGGCCCGGGCCGGGGAGCTGTTTTTT. Its protein is CASDVSARAGELFF. The variable domain in full, completed from reference TRBV19 and TRBJ2-2, reads DGGITQSPKYLFRKEGQNVTLSCEQNLNHDAMYWYRQDPGQGLRLIYYSQIVNDFQKGDIAEGYSVSREKKESFPLTVTSAQKNPTAFYLCASDVSARAGELFFGEGSRLTVL.

This clone was found a few times. J is TRBJ1-2 and V is TRBV6-5, with 8 bases matching TRBD1. V trimming: 4 bases; J trimming: 4 bases; junction bases outside the gene matches: 5. This CDR3 spans 14 amino acids. The V gene's germline CDR1 is MNHEY and CDR2 SVGAGI. This CDR3 reads CASSLGQAPYGYTF. Written as DNA, the CDR3 is TGTGCCAGCAGTTTGGGACAGGCTCCCTATGGCTACACCTTC.